The present T cell receptor (beta chain) was sequenced within a study of shared clonotypes between healthy human individuals. As for the study in general: The cohort comprised a couple of women and a few men. Their ages spanned 18 to 49 years. Study-wide results and caveats: Clonotypes which were not shared had lower generation probabilities than clonotypes that all four donors shared.

Healthy HIV-negative adults with no recent acute infections or vaccinations were recruited as donors. Researchers partitioned CD4+ cells into CD45RA+ naive and CD45RA-negative memory subsets. Clones were sequenced by immunoSEQ multiplex PCR, and TCRdb holds only the in-frame ones, with some missing. The sample carries fewer than 1.8 million clones, around 98.5% recorded once. On this clone itself: Antigen specificity is unknown.

V was pared by 1 base and J by 5 bases, with 18 bases between. The CDR3 has 17 amino acids. Per germline, CDR1 MGHRA and CDR2 YSYEKL. This TCR came from a man aged 25-40 years in good health. Sample: naive CD4+ T cells sorted from blood. Described subset: CD45RA+ positively selected. V usage is TRBV4-1 and J usage is TRBJ2-1; D might be TRBD2 (6 bases). The CDR3 spells CASSQAMRDLRNNEQFF. The CDR3, as DNA: TGCGCCAGCAGCCAAGCCATGAGGGACTTGCGGAACAATGAGCAGTTCTTC.